Following are 18 T cell receptor beta chains from one sample sequenced in a study of T cell responses to AZD1222 COVID-19 vaccine. Repertoires were generated with immunoSEQ multiplex PCR, while TCRdb's copy carries only in-frame clones and drops some. The sample lists about 120,000 clones, roughly nine tenths occurring once. The specimen comprised peripheral blood, sampled on day 0 of AZD1222 vaccination. These receptors were taken from an adult in good health.

This clone rates as medium-sized. The CDR3 spells CASSKGVSNQPQHF. The CDR3, as DNA: TGTGCCAGTAGTAAGGGGGTGAGCAATCAGCCCCAGCATTTT. The genes are TRBV19 and TRBJ1-5; tentatively, D is TRBD1 (6 bases). This CDR3 has 14 amino acids. From germline, CDR1 is LNHDA and CDR2 SQIVND (reference sequence). Trimming cost V 4 bases and J 1 base, with 8 bases left between them.

The chain links TRBV6-5 to TRBJ1-6, with 7 bases fitting TRBD1. This CDR3 comprises 12 residues. Germline CDR1 is MNHEY and CDR2 is SVGAGI. Germline trimming cut 10 bases from V and 10 bases from J; bases unmatched to any gene: 7. CDR3 coding DNA: TGTGCCATCAGGGGGGGTGGATCACCCCTCCACTTT. It specifies CAIRGGGSPLHF.

This clone has just one count. The chain joins TRBV10-1 to TRBJ2-3; no firm D call. The CDR3 is 16 amino acids. Germline lookup yields CDR1 WNHNN and CDR2 SYGVQD (reference sequence). V shed 3 bases and J shed 5 bases, with 18 bases lying between them. DNA for the CDR3: TGCGCCAGCAGTGATACCCCGACTGCCCCCGGAGATACGCAGTATTTT. It is translated as CASSDTPTAPGDTQYF.

This chain connects TRBV10-2 to TRBJ2-7, with D maybe TRBD2 (7 bases). V was pared by 11 bases and J by 3 bases, with 17 bases between. The CDR3 contains 13 residues. The germline V gene encodes CDR1 WSHSY and CDR2 SAAADI. The CDR3 region has the DNA TGCGCCTCTCAAGGGGGAGGGGTCTACGAGCAGTACTTC. Its protein product is CASQGGGVYEQYF.

The V call is TRBV24-1, the J call TRBJ2-1, with D uncertain. The germline CDR1 and CDR2 sequences are KGHDR and SFDVKD. The CDR3 contains 14 residues. With 7 bases removed from V and 3 bases from J, the gap between germline ends came to 12 bases. CDR3 nucleotides: TGTGCCACCAGCCCCCCCGGCGGCTACAATGAGCAGTTCTTC. It yields the protein CATSPPGGYNEQFF.

The V and J genes are TRBV21-1 and TRBJ1-5. TRBV21-1 is termed a pseudogene. CDR3 length: 16 residues. CDR3 nucleotides: TGTGCCAGCAGCAAAGGGGGGAGGGGGCCGTATCAGCCCCAGCATTTT. Amino acid sequence: CASSKGGRGPYQPQHF.

The chain links TRBV11-2 to TRBJ2-7; maybe TRBD1 (8 bases). Germline-derived CDR1 and CDR2 are SGHAT and FQNNGV. V was cut by 7 bases and J by 7 bases, with 20 bases left in between. The CDR3 covers 14 residues. The CDR3 DNA sequence: TGTGCCAGCAACCACAGGACAGGGAGGGATGAGCAGTACTTC. Amino acids: CASNHRTGRDEQYF.

The chain uses TRBV19 and TRBJ2-7; TRBD1 aligns across 8 bases. Germline CDR1 LNHDA, CDR2 SQIVND (reference sequence). Losses at the gene ends were 0 bases for V and 0 bases for J; bases not matched to a gene: 1. The CDR3 has 15 amino acids. As DNA, the CDR3 is TGTGCCAGTAGTATAGAGCAGGGGGCCTCCTACGAGCAGTACTTC. It yields the protein CASSIEQGASYEQYF.

The chain couples TRBV30 to TRBJ2-7, with unresolved D. V gave up 0 bases and J gave up 5 bases, with 8 bases separating them. The CDR3 runs 12 residues. The germline V gene encodes CDR1 GTSNPN and CDR2 SVGIG (reference sequence). The CDR3 region is CAWSVAGDEQYF. CDR3 coding DNA: TGTGCCTGGAGTGTAGCAGGTGACGAGCAGTACTTC.

The chain links TRBV5-1 to TRBJ2-2, with a tentative D call TRBD2 (7 bases). The V gene lost 4 bases and the J gene lost 7 bases, with 20 bases spanning the gap. Germline V gives CDR1 SGHRS, CDR2 YFSETQ. The CDR3 runs to 16 residues. CDR3 in DNA: TGCGCCAGCAGCACCCAAGGTGGGGGGGCTCGCGGGGAGCTGTTTTTT. Translated: CASSTQGGGARGELFF.

The rearrangement links TRBV19 to TRBJ1-2; no reliable D call. Trimming removed 3 bases at V and 8 bases at J, with 7 bases between. This CDR3 comprises 11 residues. The germline V gene encodes CDR1 LNHDA and CDR2 SQIVND (reference sequence). The CDR3: CASSILEGYTF. CDR3 in DNA: TGTGCCAGTAGTATCCTGGAGGGCTACACCTTC.

The rearrangement joins TRBV6-2 or TRBV6-3 to TRBJ2-7; TRBD2 agrees at 11 bases. The CDR3 has 17 amino acids. CDR1 and CDR2 from the germline V gene are MNHEY and SVGEGT. Germline trimming cut 4 bases from V and 4 bases from J; bases unmatched to any gene: 12. The CDR3 loop is CASSSRRATSGRYEQYF. The CDR3 nucleotides are TGTGCCAGCAGTTCCCGTAGGGCTACTAGCGGGAGATACGAGCAGTACTTC.

J is TRBJ1-5 and V is TRBV7-9; TRBD1 matches at 7 bases. Germline CDR1 SEHNR, CDR2 FQNEAQ (reference sequence). The CDR3 extends over 15 amino acids. J was trimmed by 5 bases and V by 5 bases; bases with no gene match: 9. This CDR3 is CASSNTQGPDQPQHF. CDR3 DNA sequence: TGTGCCAGCAGCAACACACAGGGGCCTGATCAGCCCCAGCATTTT.

The chain uses TRBV10-2 and TRBJ2-1; 16 bases map to TRBD2. Germline V gene data show CDR1 as WSHSY and CDR2 as SAAADI. Losses at the gene ends were 6 bases for V and 15 bases for J; bases not matched to a gene: 5. The CDR3 totals 13 residues. This chain's CDR3 is CASSMGTSGRAFF. The CDR3, as DNA: TGCGCCAGCAGCATGGGGACTAGCGGGAGGGCGTTCTTC.

The rearrangement links TRBV30 to TRBJ1-2, with D perhaps matching TRBD1 (5 bases). Between the trimmed V and J ends, which lost 4 bases and 7 bases, there was a span of 13 bases. This CDR3 region has 12 residues. The V gene's germline CDR1 is GTSNPN and CDR2 SVGIG (reference sequence). DNA for the CDR3: TGTGCCTGGAAGGGGCTCTCCAGTGGCTACACCTTC. Protein product: CAWKGLSSGYTF.

The chain links TRBV14 to TRBJ2-6; D perhaps matches TRBD1 (6 bases). The germline CDR1 and CDR2 sequences are SGHDN and FVKESK. The CDR3 is made up of 16 amino acids. Trimming removed 6 bases at V and 0 bases at J, with 12 bases between. The CDR3: CASRPRTVSGANVLTF. As DNA, the CDR3 is TGTGCCAGCAGGCCACGGACAGTCTCTGGGGCCAACGTCCTGACTTTC.

The rearrangement uses TRBV7-3 and TRBJ2-7; TRBD2 matches at 10 bases. J gave up 2 bases and V 6 bases, and 4 bases lay outside the gene matches. Germline V gives CDR1 SGHTA, CDR2 FQGTGA. The CDR3 runs 14 residues. CDR3 amino acids: CASSLAGGPYEQYF. For the CDR3, the DNA is TGTGCCAGCAGTTTAGCGGGAGGCCCCTACGAGCAGTACTTC.

J is TRBJ2-5 and V is TRBV12-5; D ambiguous. This CDR3 is built from 13 residues. Between the trimmed V and J ends, which lost 1 base and 2 bases, there was a span of 5 bases. Looked up from germline, CDR1 is LGHNT and CDR2 is FRNRAP. The CDR3 is CASGLGRQETQYF. CDR3 in DNA: TGTGCTAGTGGTTTGGGCAGGCAAGAGACCCAGTACTTC.